This T cell receptor (beta chain) was captured by sequencing in a study of regulatory T cells in long-lasting Graves disease. V gave up 0 bases and J gave up 1 base; unmatched junction bases: 4. This CDR3 is built from 15 residues. The germline gives CDR1 DFQATT, CDR2 SNEGSKA (reference sequence). Ten or more counts support this clonotype. As to time point: newly diagnosed GD, antithyroid drugs for less than 3 months. PBMCs provided the RNA from which the TCR library was made. To make TCR beta libraries, researchers used iRepertoire HTBI primers and Arm-PCR of CDR3 regions. MiXCR, run by TCRdb on the multiplex PCR reads, gives a single entry per CDR3 protein. Of approximately 470,000 distinct CDR3 sequences in the sample, about 16% were seen once. This same sample was also taken into another study, of T cells in Graves' hyperthyroidism and ophthalmopathy. That source adds: The study used the HTBI primer set for a first-round RT-PCR of the TCR CDR3.

The TCR was taken from a man aged 40-49 years with Graves disease. This rearrangement joins TRBV20-1 to TRBJ2-5, with TRBD2 matching over 8 bases. The material sequenced was peripheral blood mononuclear cells (PBMCs), taken at new diagnosis, from a patient treated with antithyroid drugs. The CDR3 DNA is TGCAGTGCTAGAGATTCAAGCGGGAGCCAAGAGACCCAGTACTTC. Translated, it gives CSARDSSGSQETQYF.